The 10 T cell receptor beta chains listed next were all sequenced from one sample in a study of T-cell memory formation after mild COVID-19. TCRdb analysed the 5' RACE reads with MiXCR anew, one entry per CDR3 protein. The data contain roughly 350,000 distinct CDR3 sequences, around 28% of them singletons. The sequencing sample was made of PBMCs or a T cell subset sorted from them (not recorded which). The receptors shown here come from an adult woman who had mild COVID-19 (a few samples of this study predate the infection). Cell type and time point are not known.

CDR3 region: CASSSRADRFTYEQYF. The CDR3 DNA follows: TGTGCCAGCAGCTCACGGGCAGACCGTTTTACCTACGAGCAGTACTTC. This chain uses TRBV5-5 with TRBJ2-7; D uncertain. V gave up 3 bases and J gave up 2 bases, with 18 bases separating them. CDR1 is SGHKS, CDR2 YYEKEE, per germline (reference sequence). There are 16 residues in the CDR3.

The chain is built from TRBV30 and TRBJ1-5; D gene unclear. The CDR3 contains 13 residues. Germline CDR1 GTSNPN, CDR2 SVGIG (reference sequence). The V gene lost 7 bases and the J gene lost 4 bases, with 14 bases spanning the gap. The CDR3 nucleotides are TGTGCCTCCGGGGTCGGAGGAAATCAGCCCCAGCATTTT. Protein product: CASGVGGNQPQHF.

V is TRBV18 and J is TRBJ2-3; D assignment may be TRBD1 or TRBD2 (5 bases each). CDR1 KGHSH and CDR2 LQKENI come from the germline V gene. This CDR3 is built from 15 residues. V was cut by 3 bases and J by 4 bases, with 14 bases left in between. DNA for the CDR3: TGTGCCAGCTCACCGAGCGGTTGGGGCCCAGATACGCAGTATTTT. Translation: CASSPSGWGPDTQYF.

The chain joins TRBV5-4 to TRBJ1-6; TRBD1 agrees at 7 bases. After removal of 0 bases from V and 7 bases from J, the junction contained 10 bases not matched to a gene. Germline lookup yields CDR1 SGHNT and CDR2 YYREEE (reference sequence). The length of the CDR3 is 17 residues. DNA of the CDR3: TGTGCCAGCAGCTTGGACAGGACAGGCCCCGGGAATTCACCCCTCCACTTT. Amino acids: CASSLDRTGPGNSPLHF.

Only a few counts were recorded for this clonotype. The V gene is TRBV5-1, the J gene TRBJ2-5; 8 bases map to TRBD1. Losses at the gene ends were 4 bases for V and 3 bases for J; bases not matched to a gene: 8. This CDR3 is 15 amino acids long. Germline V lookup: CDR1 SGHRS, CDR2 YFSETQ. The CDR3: CASSPDRAGKETQYF. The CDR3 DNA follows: TGCGCCAGCAGCCCGGACAGGGCCGGTAAAGAGACCCAGTACTTC.

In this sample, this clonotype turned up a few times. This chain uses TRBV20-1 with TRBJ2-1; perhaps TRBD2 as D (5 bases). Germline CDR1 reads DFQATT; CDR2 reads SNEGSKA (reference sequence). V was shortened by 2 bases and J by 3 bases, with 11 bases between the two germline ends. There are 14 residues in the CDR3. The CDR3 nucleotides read TGCAGTGCTAGACCACGGACTGGCTACAATGAGCAGTTCTTC. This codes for CSARPRTGYNEQFF.

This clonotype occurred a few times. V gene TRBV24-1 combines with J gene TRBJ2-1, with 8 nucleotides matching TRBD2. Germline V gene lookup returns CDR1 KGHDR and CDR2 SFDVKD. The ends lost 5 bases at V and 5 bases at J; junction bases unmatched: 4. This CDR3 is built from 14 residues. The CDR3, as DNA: TGTGCCACCAGTGTCCCGGGAGGGCACAATGAGCAGTTCTTC. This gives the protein CATSVPGGHNEQFF.

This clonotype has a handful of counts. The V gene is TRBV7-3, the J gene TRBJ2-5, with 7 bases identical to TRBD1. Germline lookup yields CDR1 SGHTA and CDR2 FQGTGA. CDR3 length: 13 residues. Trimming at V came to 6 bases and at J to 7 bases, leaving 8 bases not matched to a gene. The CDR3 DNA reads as TGTGCCAGCAGGGAGAGACAGGGCGGGACCCAGTACTTC. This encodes CASRERQGGTQYF. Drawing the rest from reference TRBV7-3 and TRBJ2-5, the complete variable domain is GAGVSQTPSNKVTEKGKYVELRCDPISGHTALYWYRQSLGQGPEFLIYFQGTGAADDSGLPNDRFFAVRPEGSVSTLKIQRTERGDSAVYLCASRERQGGTQYFGPGTRLLVL.

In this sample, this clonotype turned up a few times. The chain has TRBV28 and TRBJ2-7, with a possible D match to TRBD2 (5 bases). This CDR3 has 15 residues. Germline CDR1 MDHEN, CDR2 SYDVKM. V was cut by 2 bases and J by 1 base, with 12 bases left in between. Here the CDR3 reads CASSLRGSSSYEQYF. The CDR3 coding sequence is TGTGCCAGCAGTTTACGTGGGAGTAGTTCCTACGAGCAGTACTTC.

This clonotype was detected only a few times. The CDR3 DNA follows: TGCGCCAGCAGCTTCCCCGAGGGAATCGAGCAGTACTTC. Translating it yields CASSFPEGIEQYF. The chain uses TRBV5-1 and TRBJ2-7; D is perhaps TRBD2 (5 bases). Germline CDR1 is SGHRS and CDR2 is YFSETQ. The CDR3 runs 13 residues. V gave up 2 bases and J gave up 6 bases, with 12 bases separating them. The full variable domain, its missing parts supplied by reference TRBV5-1 and TRBJ2-7, is KAGVTQTPRYLIKTRGQQVTLSCSPISGHRSVSWYQQTPGQGLQFLFEYFSETQRNKGNFPGRFSGRQFSNSRSEMNVSTLELGDSALYLCASSFPEGIEQYFGPGTRLTVT.